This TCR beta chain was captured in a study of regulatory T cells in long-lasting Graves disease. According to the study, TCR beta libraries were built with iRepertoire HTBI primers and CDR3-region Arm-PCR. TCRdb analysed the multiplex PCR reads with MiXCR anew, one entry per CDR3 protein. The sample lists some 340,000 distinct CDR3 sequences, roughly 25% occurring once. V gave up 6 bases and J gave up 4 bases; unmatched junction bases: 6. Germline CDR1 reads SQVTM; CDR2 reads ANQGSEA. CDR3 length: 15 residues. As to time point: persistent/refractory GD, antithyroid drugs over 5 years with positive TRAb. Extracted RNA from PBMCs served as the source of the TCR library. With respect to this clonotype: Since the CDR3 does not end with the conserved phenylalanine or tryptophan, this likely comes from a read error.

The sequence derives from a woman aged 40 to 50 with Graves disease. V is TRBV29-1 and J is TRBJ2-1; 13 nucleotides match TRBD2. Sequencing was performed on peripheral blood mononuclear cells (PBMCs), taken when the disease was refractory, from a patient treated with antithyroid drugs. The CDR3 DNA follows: TGCAGCGTAACCGGGACTAGCGGGGATTACAATGAGCAGTTCCTC. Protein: CSVTGTSGDYNEQFL.